Listed below are T cell receptor beta chains from one sample, sequenced in a study of cytomegalovirus exposure and HLA in healthy donors. Produced via immunoSEQ multiplex PCR; TCRdb's table is partial and in-frame only. Found here are some 150,000 clones, 60% to 85% of them singletons; the top ten hold 4%. The sample consisted of PBMCs. These receptors came from a woman between 40 and 50 years old in good health and CMV-seronegative. The CDR3 runs from the conserved cysteine through the conserved F or W. A D gene is named only where the DNA matches it firmly. Clone sizes are given selectively: once, few, many, or a class where the clone is expanded.

TRBJ2-3	TRBV13	TRBD2	NA	CASSLVTSGRGTDTQYF	TGTGCCAGCAGCTTAGTGACTAGCGGGAGGGGCACAGATACGCAGTATTTT
TRBJ2-7	TRBV6-5	TRBD1	NA	CALGQGHEQYF	TGTGCCCTGGGACAGGGCCACGAGCAGTACTTC
TRBJ2-1	TRBV7-9	NA	NA	CASSFAETGEQFF	TGTGCCAGCAGTTTCGCCGAGACGGGTGAGCAGTTCTTC
TRBJ2-1	TRBV2	TRBD2	NA	CASSEGGLAGEYNEQFF	TGTGCCAGCAGTGAAGGGGGACTAGCGGGAGAGTACAATGAGCAGTTCTTC
TRBJ1-2	TRBV10-3	TRBD1	once	CAISEDRGHGYTF	TGTGCCATCAGTGAGGACAGGGGGCATGGCTACACCTTC
TRBJ1-2	TRBV25-1	NA	NA	CASSSEGKDRDGYTF	TGTGCCAGCAGTTCTGAAGGGAAGGACAGAGACGGCTACACCTTC
TRBJ2-7	TRBV29-1	TRBD1	NA	CSVEESVRDRGLYEQYF	TGCAGCGTTGAAGAAAGCGTCCGGGACAGGGGGTTGTACGAGCAGTACTTC
TRBJ2-2	TRBV7-8	NA	NA	CASSSQTNTGELFF	TGTGCCAGCAGCTCTCAAACTAACACCGGGGAGCTGTTTTTT
TRBJ1-5	TRBV2	TRBD1	NA	CASSGGQVGDQPQHF	TGTGCCAGCAGTGGGGGACAGGTAGGCGATCAGCCCCAGCATTTT
TRBJ2-3	TRBV6-1	TRBD2	few	CASSGRLADPLIDTQYF	TGTGCCAGCAGTGGGCGACTAGCGGACCCATTAATAGATACGCAGTATTTT
TRBJ2-1	TRBV29-1	NA	NA	CSVRTAYNEQFF	TGCAGCGTACGGACAGCCTACAATGAGCAGTTCTTC
TRBJ1-4	TRBV6-5	NA	NA	CASSSVTTNEKLFF	TGTGCCAGCAGCAGTGTGACAACTAATGAAAAACTGTTTTTT
TRBJ1-4	TRBV4-1	NA	once	CASSQPRQGFFATNEKLFF	TGCGCCAGCAGCCAACCTCGGCAGGGGTTTTTCGCAACTAATGAAAAACTGTTTTTT
TRBJ2-7	TRBV2	NA	NA	CASSEQGPEQYF	TGTGCCAGCAGTGAACAGGGGCCCGAGCAGTACTTC
TRBJ1-1	TRBV18	TRBD1	few	CASSSLPGQGNTEAFF	TGTGCCAGCTCATCACTCCCGGGACAGGGGAACACTGAAGCTTTCTTT
TRBJ1-2	TRBV11-2	NA	NA	CASSFRGEGDGYTF	TGTGCCAGCAGCTTTCGGGGGGAAGGGGACGGCTACACCTTC
TRBJ2-7	TRBV10-3	NA	NA	CATRPTGTYEQYF	TGTGCCACCCGCCCGACAGGAACCTACGAGCAGTACTTC
TRBJ2-5	TRBV2	NA	NA	CASSEPRGWDQETQYF	TGTGCCAGCAGTGAACCCCGAGGTTGGGACCAAGAGACCCAGTACTTC
TRBJ1-2	TRBV5-6	NA	NA	CASSSFPGGGYYGYTF	TGTGCCAGCAGCTCTTTCCCGGGGGGCGGATACTATGGCTACACCTTC
TRBJ1-2	TRBV5-1	TRBD1	NA	CASTSGQGEYGYTF	TGCGCCAGCACCTCCGGACAGGGAGAATATGGCTACACCTTC
TRBJ1-2	TRBV29-1	NA	NA	CSGGQTTYGYTF	TGCAGCGGCGGACAGACCACCTATGGCTACACCTTC
TRBJ1-1	TRBV18	NA	NA	CASSPSEGDEAFF	TGTGCCAGCTCACCTTCAGAGGGGGATGAAGCTTTCTTT
TRBJ2-1	TRBV5-1	TRBD2	NA	CATSGGPYNEQFF	TGCGCCACTAGCGGGGGGCCCTACAATGAGCAGTTCTTC
TRBJ1-6	TRBV14	TRBD1	few	CASSRGQVENSPLHF	TGTGCCAGCAGCCGGGGACAGGTTGAAAATTCACCCCTCCACTTT
TRBJ1-1	TRBV5-1	TRBD1	NA	CASSGGTGWGDTEAFF	TGCGCCAGCAGCGGGGGGACAGGGTGGGGCGACACTGAAGCTTTCTTT
TRBJ1-5	TRBV7-9	NA	few	CASSFGVPNQPQHF	TGTGCCAGCAGCTTCGGGGTCCCCAATCAGCCCCAGCATTTT
TRBJ1-1	TRBV6-5	NA	few	CASSYGGSYTEAFF	TGTGCCAGCTCCTACGGGGGGAGTTACACTGAAGCTTTCTTT
TRBJ1-3	TRBV29-1	TRBD1	NA	CSVEDRGLNSGNTIYF	TGCAGCGTTGAGGACAGGGGGCTAAACTCTGGAAACACCATATATTTT
TRBJ2-7	TRBV25-1	NA	NA	CASTAQSGPYEQYF	TGTGCCAGCACTGCCCAGTCGGGTCCCTACGAGCAGTACTTC
TRBJ2-1	TRBV6-6	NA	few	CASSPPAGEQFF	TGTGCCAGCAGCCCCCCCGCGGGTGAGCAGTTCTTC
TRBJ2-7	TRBV10-1	TRBD2	NA	CASSESRVSGTSNITQYF	TGCGCCAGCAGTGAGTCGAGAGTATCCGGGACTAGCAATATAACGCAGTACTTC
TRBJ1-2	TRBV5-4	TRBD1	NA	CASSRQDRGEYGYTF	TGTGCCAGCAGCCGTCAGGACAGGGGAGAATATGGCTACACCTTC
TRBJ2-4	TRBV28	NA	NA	CASSRGAKNIQYF	TGTGCCAGCTCCAGAGGGGCCAAAAACATTCAGTACTTC
TRBJ2-7	TRBV30	TRBD1	NA	CAWSVPGQGECGEQYF	TGTGCCTGGAGTGTACCTGGACAGGGAGAATGTGGCGAGCAGTACTTC
TRBJ1-2	TRBV5-6	NA	NA	CASSLGRGSNYGYTF	TGTGCCAGCAGCCTGGGGAGGGGATCCAACTATGGCTACACCTTC
TRBJ2-2	TRBV7-8	NA	NA	CASSFLEDGELFF	TGTGCCAGCAGCTTTCTTGAGGACGGGGAGCTGTTTTTT
TRBJ2-1	TRBV7-9	TRBD2	NA	CASSLGLQRDEEQFF	TGTGCCAGCAGCTTAGGGCTCCAGCGGGACGAGGAGCAGTTCTTC
TRBJ1-4	TRBV25-1	NA	NA	CASSEWASSNEKLFF	TGTGCCAGCAGTGAATGGGCCAGCTCTAATGAAAAACTGTTTTTT
TRBJ2-5	TRBV7-6	NA	NA	CASSVGGGGRVETQYF	TGTGCCAGCAGCGTCGGAGGCGGTGGTAGGGTGGAGACCCAGTACTTC
TRBJ1-5	TRBV25-1	NA	NA	CASGTHRFGNQPQHF	TGTGCCAGCGGAACCCACAGGTTTGGCAATCAGCCCCAGCATTTT
TRBJ2-7	TRBV5-8	TRBD2	NA	CASSPGTSARYEQYF	TGTGCCAGCAGCCCCGGGACTAGCGCGCGCTACGAGCAGTACTTC
TRBJ1-1	TRBV5-1	NA	NA	CASSLGGGMKDTEAFF	TGCGCCAGCAGCTTGGGGGGCGGGATGAAGGACACTGAAGCTTTCTTT
TRBJ2-7	TRBV10-3	NA	few	CAISEGSGTYEQYF	TGTGCCATCAGTGAGGGGTCAGGGACCTACGAGCAGTACTTC
TRBJ2-7	TRBV5-4	TRBD1	NA	CASSLGTGDGYEQYF	TGTGCCAGCAGCTTAGGGACAGGCGACGGTTACGAGCAGTACTTC
TRBJ2-5	TRBV7-6	NA	NA	CASSRLSEDQYF	TGTGCCAGCAGCCGCCTAAGTGAGGACCAGTACTTC
TRBJ2-1	TRBV7-9	NA	few	CASAPEFF	TGTGCCAGCGCCCCGGAGTTCTTC
TRBJ1-6	TRBV7-8	TRBD1	NA	CASSIGTVSHSPLHF	TGTGCCAGCAGCATCGGGACAGTTTCGCACTCACCCCTCCACTTT
TRBJ2-1	TRBV6-1	NA	NA	CASKAQAGLYNEQFF	TGTGCCAGCAAGGCCCAGGCGGGCCTTTACAATGAGCAGTTCTTC
TRBJ2-7	TRBV6-1	NA	NA	CASTATYEQYF	TGTGCCAGCACAGCGACCTACGAGCAGTACTTC
TRBJ1-5	TRBV27	NA	NA	CASSLVGSNQPQHF	TGTGCCAGCAGTTTAGTCGGTAGCAATCAGCCCCAGCATTTT